Sequencing of this T cell receptor beta chain was carried out in a study of blood T cell repertoires in COVID-19. About the research overall: Collection of acute and convalescent COVID-19 samples took place in the United States, Italy and Spain. The cDNA or gDNA used as material had been derived from T cells, B-cell-depleted T cells, or PBMCs.

As originally analysed: The authors estimated nucleated cell counts from reference gene primer amplification. The table came from immunoSEQ multiplex PCR; TCRdb's copy has only in-frame clones and leaves some out. V and J calls and clone size are as listed in that table; D and trimming were resolved from the DNA. The profile covers under 45,000 clones, with about 87% appearing a single time and around 9.1% taken by the ten largest. This CDR3 has 15 amino acids. Germline CDR1 reads SGHVS; CDR2 reads FQNEAQ. The V gene end was trimmed by 7 bases and the J gene end by 2 bases; junction bases not matched to a gene: 6.

The sequencing input was peripheral blood. The genes are TRBV7-8 and TRBJ2-2, with 8 bases lining up with TRBD2. The TCR comes from a man older than 75 with active COVID-19. The CDR3 DNA reads as TGTGCCAGCAAGCGAGCGGGAGTTAACACCGGGGAGCTGTTTTTT. It encodes CASKRAGVNTGELFF.